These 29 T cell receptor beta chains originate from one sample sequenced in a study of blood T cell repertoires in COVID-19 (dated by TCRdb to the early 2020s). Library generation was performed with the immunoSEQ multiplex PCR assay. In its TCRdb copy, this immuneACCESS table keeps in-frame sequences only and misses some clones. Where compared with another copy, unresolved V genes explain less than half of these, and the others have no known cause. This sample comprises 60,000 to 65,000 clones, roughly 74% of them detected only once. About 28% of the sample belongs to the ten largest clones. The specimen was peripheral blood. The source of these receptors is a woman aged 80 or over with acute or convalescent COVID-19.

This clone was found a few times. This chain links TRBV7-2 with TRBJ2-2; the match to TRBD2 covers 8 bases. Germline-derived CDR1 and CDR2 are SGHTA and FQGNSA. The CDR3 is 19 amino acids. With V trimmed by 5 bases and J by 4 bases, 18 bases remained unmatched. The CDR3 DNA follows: TGTGCCAGCAGCCCGGAGGGTCTAGCGGGTCCGCGCGGCACCGGGGAGCTGTTTTTT. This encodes CASSPEGLAGPRGTGELFF.

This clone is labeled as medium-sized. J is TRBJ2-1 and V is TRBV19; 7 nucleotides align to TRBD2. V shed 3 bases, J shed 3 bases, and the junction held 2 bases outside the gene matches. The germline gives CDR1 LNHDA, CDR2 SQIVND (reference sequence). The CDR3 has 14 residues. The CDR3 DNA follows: TGTGCCAGTAGTATTGGGACTATCTACAATGAGCAGTTCTTC. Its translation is CASSIGTIYNEQFF.

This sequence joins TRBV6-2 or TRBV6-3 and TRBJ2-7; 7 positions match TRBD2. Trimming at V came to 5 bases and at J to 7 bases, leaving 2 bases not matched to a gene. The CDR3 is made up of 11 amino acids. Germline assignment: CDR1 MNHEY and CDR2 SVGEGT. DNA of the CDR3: TGTGCCAGCAGTCGGGGAGGGGAGCAGTACTTC. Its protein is CASSRGGEQYF.

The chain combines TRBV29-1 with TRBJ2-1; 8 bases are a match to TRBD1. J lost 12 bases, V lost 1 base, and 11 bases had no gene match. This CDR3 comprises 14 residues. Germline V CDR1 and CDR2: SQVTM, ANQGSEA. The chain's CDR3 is CSVEVAQGASGQFF. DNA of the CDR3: TGCAGCGTTGAAGTTGCGCAGGGGGCCTCGGGGCAGTTCTTC.

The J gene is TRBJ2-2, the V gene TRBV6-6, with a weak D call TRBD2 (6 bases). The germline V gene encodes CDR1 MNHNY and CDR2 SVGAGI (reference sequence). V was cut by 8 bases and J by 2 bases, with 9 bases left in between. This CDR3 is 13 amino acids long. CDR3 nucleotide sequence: TGTGCCAGCGTAGCGGCTAACACCGGGGAGCTGTTTTTT. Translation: CASVAANTGELFF.

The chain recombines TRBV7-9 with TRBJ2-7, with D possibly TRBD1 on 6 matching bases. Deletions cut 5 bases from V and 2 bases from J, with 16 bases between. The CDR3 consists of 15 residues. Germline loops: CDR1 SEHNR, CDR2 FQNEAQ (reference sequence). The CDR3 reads CASSLGQRTPYEQYF. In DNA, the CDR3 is TGTGCCAGCAGCCTCGGACAGCGTACCCCCTACGAGCAGTACTTC.

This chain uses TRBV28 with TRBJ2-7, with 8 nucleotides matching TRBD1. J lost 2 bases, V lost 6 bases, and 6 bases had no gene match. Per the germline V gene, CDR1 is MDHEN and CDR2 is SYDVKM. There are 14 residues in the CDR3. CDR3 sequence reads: CASSQGAFAYEQYF. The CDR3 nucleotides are TGTGCCAGCAGCCAGGGGGCATTTGCCTACGAGCAGTACTTC.

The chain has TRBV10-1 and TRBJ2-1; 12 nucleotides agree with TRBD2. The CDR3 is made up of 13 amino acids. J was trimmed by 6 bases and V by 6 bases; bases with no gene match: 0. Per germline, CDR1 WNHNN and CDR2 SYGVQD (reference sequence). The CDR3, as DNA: TGCGCCAGCAGGGGACTAGCGGGCAATGAGCAGTTCTTC. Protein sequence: CASRGLAGNEQFF.

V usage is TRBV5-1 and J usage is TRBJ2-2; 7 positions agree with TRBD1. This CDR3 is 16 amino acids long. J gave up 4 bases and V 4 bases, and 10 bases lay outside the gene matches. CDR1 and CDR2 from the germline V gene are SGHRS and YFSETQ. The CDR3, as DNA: TGCGCCAGCAGCACCTCGACAGGGATAGGCACCGGGGAGCTGTTTTTT. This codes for CASSTSTGIGTGELFF.

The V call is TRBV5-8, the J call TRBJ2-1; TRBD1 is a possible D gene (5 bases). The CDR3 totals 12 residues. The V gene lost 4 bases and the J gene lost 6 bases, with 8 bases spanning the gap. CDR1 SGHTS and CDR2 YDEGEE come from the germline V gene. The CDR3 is CASSPQGNEQFF. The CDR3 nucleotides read TGTGCCAGCAGCCCCCAGGGCAATGAGCAGTTCTTC.

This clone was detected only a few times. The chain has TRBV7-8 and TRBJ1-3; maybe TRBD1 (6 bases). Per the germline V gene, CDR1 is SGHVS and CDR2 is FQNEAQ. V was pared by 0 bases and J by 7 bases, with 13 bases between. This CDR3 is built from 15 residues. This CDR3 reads CASSLADRLGNTIYF. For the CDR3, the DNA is TGTGCCAGCAGCTTAGCGGACAGACTCGGGAACACCATATATTTT.

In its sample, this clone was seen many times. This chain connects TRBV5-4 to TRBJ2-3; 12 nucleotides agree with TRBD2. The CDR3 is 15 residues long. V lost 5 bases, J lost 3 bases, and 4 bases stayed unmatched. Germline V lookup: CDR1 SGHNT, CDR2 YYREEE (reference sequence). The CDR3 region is CASRTSGSGTDTQYF. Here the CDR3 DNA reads TGTGCCAGCAGGACTAGCGGGAGCGGGACAGATACGCAGTATTTT.

Here the CDR3 reads CASSLPRDEQFF. CDR3 sequence (DNA): TGTGCCAGCAGCTTACCCCGGGATGAGCAGTTCTTC. The V call is TRBV7-6, the J call TRBJ2-1, with D hard to call. The germline V gene encodes CDR1 SGHVS and CDR2 FNYEAQ. The CDR3 loop spans 12 amino acids. Trimming left V 2 bases short and J 8 bases short, with 7 bases between.

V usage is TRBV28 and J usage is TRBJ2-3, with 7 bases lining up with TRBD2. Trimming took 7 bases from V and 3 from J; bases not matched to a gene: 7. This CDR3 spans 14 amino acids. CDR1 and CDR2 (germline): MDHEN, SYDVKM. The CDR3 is CASMRMGGTDTQYF. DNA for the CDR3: TGTGCCAGCATGAGAATGGGGGGGACAGATACGCAGTATTTT.

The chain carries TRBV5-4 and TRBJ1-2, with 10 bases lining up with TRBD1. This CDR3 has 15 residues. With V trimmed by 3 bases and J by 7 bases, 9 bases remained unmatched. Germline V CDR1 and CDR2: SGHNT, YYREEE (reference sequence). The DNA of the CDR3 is TGTGCCAGCAGCTGGGAGGGGACAGGGGCGTTTGGCTACACCTTC. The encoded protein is CASSWEGTGAFGYTF.

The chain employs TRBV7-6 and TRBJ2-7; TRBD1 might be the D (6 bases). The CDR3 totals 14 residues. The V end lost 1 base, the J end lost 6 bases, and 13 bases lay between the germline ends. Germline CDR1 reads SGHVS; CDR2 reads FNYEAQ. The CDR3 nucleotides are TGTGCCAGCAGCTTAGACCAGGGGCTTGGCGAGCAGTACTTC. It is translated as CASSLDQGLGEQYF.

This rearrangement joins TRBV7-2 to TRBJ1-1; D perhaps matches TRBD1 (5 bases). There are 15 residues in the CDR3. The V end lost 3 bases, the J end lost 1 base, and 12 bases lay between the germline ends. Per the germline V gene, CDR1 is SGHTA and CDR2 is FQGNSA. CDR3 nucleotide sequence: TGTGCCAGCAGCTTGAATTGGGGGGGGAACACTGAAGCTTTCTTT. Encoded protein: CASSLNWGGNTEAFF.

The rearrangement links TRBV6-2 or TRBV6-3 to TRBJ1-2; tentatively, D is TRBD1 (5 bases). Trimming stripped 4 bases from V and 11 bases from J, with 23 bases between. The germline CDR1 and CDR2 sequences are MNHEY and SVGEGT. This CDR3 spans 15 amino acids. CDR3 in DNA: TGTGCCAGCAGTTCGGATCGTTGGGGCAGGTCAAGTTACACCTTC. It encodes CASSSDRWGRSSYTF.

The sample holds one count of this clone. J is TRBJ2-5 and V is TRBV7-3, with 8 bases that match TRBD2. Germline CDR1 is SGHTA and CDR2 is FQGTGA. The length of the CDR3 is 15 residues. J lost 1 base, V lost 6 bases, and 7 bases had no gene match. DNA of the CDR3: TGTGCCAGCAGTCCAGGGGCGGGAGGCCAAGAGACCCAGTACTTC. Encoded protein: CASSPGAGGQETQYF.

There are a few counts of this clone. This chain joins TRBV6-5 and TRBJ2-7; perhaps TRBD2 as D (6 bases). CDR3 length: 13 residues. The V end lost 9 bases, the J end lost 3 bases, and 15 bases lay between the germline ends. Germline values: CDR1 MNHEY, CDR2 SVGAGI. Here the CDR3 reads CASRPPGVYEQYF. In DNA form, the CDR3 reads TGTGCCAGTCGACCTCCGGGGGTCTACGAGCAGTACTTC.

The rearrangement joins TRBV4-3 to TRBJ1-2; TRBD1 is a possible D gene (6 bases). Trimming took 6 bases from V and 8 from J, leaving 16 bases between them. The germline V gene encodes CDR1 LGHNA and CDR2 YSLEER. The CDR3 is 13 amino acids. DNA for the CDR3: TGCGCCAGCAGTCCTTCCAGGGGCCAAGGCTACACCTTC. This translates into CASSPSRGQGYTF.

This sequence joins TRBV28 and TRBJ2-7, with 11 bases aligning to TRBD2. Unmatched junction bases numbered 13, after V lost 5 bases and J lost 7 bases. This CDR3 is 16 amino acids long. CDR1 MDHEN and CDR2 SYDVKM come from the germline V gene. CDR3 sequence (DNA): TGTGCCAGCAGTACCACTGGGCTAGCGGGAGGTAGGGAGCAGTACTTC. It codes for CASSTTGLAGGREQYF.

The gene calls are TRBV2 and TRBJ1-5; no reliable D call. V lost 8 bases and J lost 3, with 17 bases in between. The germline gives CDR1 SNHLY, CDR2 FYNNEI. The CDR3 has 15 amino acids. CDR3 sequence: CASGPPLADNQPQHF. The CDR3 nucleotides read TGTGCCAGCGGCCCCCCCCTAGCTGACAATCAGCCCCAGCATTTT.

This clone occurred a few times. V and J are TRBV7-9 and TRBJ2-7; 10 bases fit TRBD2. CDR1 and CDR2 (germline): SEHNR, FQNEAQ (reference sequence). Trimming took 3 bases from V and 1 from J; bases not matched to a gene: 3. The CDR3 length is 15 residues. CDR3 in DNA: TGTGCCAGCAGCTTGACTAGCGGGTCGTCCTACGAGCAGTACTTC. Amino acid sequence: CASSLTSGSSYEQYF.

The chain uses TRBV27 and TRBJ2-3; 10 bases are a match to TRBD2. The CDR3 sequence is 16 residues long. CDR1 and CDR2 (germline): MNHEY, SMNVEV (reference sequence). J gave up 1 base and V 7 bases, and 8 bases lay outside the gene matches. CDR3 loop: CASKSSGRFGTDTQYF. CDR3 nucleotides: TGTGCCAGCAAGTCTAGCGGGAGATTTGGCACAGATACGCAGTATTTT.

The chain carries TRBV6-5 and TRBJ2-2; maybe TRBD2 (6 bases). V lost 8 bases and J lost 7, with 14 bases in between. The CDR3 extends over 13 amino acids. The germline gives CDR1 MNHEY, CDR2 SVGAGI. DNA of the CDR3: TGTGCCAGCGCTCTAGCGAACGTCGGGGAGCTGTTTTTT. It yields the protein CASALANVGELFF.

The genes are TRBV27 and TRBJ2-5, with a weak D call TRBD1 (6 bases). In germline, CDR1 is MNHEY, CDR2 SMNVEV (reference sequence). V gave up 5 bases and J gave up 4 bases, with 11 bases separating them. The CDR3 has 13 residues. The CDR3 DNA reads TGTGCCAGCAGTCAGGGGCGGAGAGAGACCCAGTACTTC. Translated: CASSQGRRETQYF.

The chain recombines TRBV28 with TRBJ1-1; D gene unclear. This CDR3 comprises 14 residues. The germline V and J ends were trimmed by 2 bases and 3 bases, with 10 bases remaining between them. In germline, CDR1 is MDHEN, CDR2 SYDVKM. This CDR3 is CASSLLTQDTEAFF. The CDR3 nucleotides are TGTGCCAGCAGTTTACTGACACAAGACACTGAAGCTTTCTTT. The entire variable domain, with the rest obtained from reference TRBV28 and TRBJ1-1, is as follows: DVKVTQSSRYLVKRTGEKVFLECVQDMDHENMFWYRQDPGLGLRLIYFSYDVKMKEKGDIPEGYSVSREKKERFSLILESASTNQTSMYLCASSLLTQDTEAFFGQGTRLTVV.

The CDR3 DNA is TGTGCCAGCAGCCGCGGACTAGATCCCACAGATACGCAGTATTTT. It specifies CASSRGLDPTDTQYF. The chain carries TRBV5-4 and TRBJ2-3; 7 bases map to TRBD2. The CDR3 is 15 residues long. Per germline, CDR1 SGHNT and CDR2 YYREEE (reference sequence). V trimming: 4 bases; J trimming: 2 bases; junction bases outside the gene matches: 7.